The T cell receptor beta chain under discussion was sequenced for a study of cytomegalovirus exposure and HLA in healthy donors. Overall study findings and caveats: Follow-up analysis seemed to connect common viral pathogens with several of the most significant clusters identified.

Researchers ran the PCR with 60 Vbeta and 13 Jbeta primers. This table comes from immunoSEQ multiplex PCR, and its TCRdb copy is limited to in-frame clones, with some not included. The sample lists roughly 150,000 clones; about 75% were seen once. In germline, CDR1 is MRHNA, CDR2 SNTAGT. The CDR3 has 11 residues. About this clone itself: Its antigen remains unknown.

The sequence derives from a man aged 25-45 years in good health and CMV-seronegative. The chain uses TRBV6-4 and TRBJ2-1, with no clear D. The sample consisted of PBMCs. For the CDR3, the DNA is TGTTACGACGGCCCTAGCAATGAGCAGTTCTTC. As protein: CYDGPSNEQFF.